These 30 T cell receptor beta chains were all obtained from the same sample, sequenced in a study of T cells after yellow fever vaccination (dated by TCRdb to between 2017 and 2020). What the treatment or condition label conveys for this sample: live attenuated yellow fever vaccine strain. The method behind the library was 5' RACE. TCRdb names Illumina NovaSeq 6000 as the instrument used. The public reads were run again by TCRdb, first through fastp at Q25 and then through MiXCR, and only productive beta chains were kept. Each CDR3 protein gets just one entry, which takes the most common genes and DNA from the rows behind it. This sample lists nearly 300,000 distinct CDR3 sequences; approximately 10% were detected once. Clones ranked in the top ten supply 3% to 3.5% of the sample. The source was CD4+ T cells sorted from PBMCs, collected 5 days after the yellow fever booster vaccination. Receptors originate from a man between 18 and 35 years old who received the YFV17D yellow fever vaccine.

The gene calls are TRBV6-6 and TRBJ2-5; 9 nucleotides agree with TRBD1. The CDR3 consists of 15 residues. Germline values: CDR1 MNHNY, CDR2 SVGAGI (reference sequence). The junction had 2 bases not matched to a gene; V was cut back by 0 bases and J by 3 bases. CDR3 sequence: CASSYSGTGKETQYF. DNA of the CDR3: TGTGCCAGCAGTTACTCCGGGACAGGGAAAGAGACCCAGTACTTC.

This chain connects TRBV5-5 to TRBJ1-2; D possibly corresponds to TRBD1 (6 bases). Germline CDR1 reads SGHKS; CDR2 reads YYEKEE (reference sequence). This CDR3 region has 17 residues. V lost 2 bases and J 0 bases, leaving 17 bases between the germline ends. CDR3 sequence: CASSFAGGAIANYGYTF. For the CDR3, the DNA is TGTGCCAGCAGCTTCGCTGGGGGGGCTATAGCTAACTATGGCTACACCTTC.

In nucleotides, the CDR3 is TGCGCCAGCAGCTTGGTGGATGGCGGGGGTGAAGCTTTCTTT. This codes for CASSLVDGGGEAFF. The rearrangement uses TRBV5-1 and TRBJ1-1; D might be TRBD1 (5 bases). V dropped 0 bases and J dropped 7 bases, with 13 bases sitting between them. There are 14 residues in the CDR3. The germline gives CDR1 SGHRS, CDR2 YFSETQ.

V and J are TRBV12-3 or TRBV12-4 and TRBJ2-3, with TRBD2 identical over 11 bases. The CDR3 is 18 residues long. Germline trimming cut 2 bases from V and 0 bases from J; bases unmatched to any gene: 7. The CDR3 reads CASSLRLAGGPSTDTQYF. CDR3 bases: TGTGCCAGCAGTTTACGGCTAGCGGGGGGCCCCAGCACAGATACGCAGTATTTT.

This clonotype showed up just a few times. The chain has TRBV5-8 and TRBJ2-3; 8 nucleotides line up with TRBD2. The CDR3 is made up of 15 amino acids. Germline V gene lookup returns CDR1 SGHTS and CDR2 YDEGEE. V lost 0 bases to trimming and J lost 2 bases; unmatched junction nucleotides: 2. CDR3 protein: CASSLGSGATDTQYF. CDR3 in DNA: TGTGCCAGCAGCTTGGGTAGCGGGGCCACAGATACGCAGTATTTT.

This clonotype has more than one count but fewer than ten. The chain couples TRBV12-3 or TRBV12-4 to TRBJ2-5; the D gene could be TRBD1 or TRBD2 (5 bases each). The CDR3 has 14 residues. V shed 3 bases and J shed 0 bases, with 8 bases lying between them. This CDR3 reads CASSLGVNQETQYF. CDR3 nucleotides: TGTGCCAGCAGTTTGGGGGTGAACCAAGAGACCCAGTACTTC.

A note on this clonotype: A read error is possible here, since a much larger clone lies one base away. The V call is TRBV2, the J call TRBJ2-6; 8 bases fit TRBD1. The CDR3 totals 14 residues. Germline lookup yields CDR1 SNHLY and CDR2 FYNNEI. The trim removed 6 bases at V and 2 bases at J, leaving 0 bases unmatched. The CDR3 DNA is TGTGCCAGCAGGACAGGGGCTGGGGCCAACGTCCTGACTTTC. Protein sequence: CASRTGAGANVLTF. Full variable domain (remainder filled in from reference TRBV2 and TRBJ2-6): EPEVTQTPSHQVTQMGQEVILRCVPISNHLYFYWYRQILGQKVEFLVSFYNNEISEKSEIFDDQFSVERPDGSNFTLKIRSTKLEDSAMYFCASRTGAGANVLTFGAGSRLTVL.

The J gene is TRBJ2-7, the V gene TRBV5-6; D is possibly TRBD2 (6 bases). Per germline, CDR1 SGHDT and CDR2 YYEEEE. The V gene lost 0 bases and the J gene lost 2 bases, with 12 bases spanning the gap. This CDR3 region has 15 residues. The CDR3 region has the DNA TGTGCCAGCAGCTTGGGTGGAGGGAGCGCCTACGAGCAGTACTTC. Encoded protein: CASSLGGGSAYEQYF. Together with reference TRBV5-6 and TRBJ2-7, the CDR3 gives the full variable domain: DAGVTQSPTHLIKTRGQQVTLRCSPKSGHDTVSWYQQALGQGPQFIFQYYEEEERQRGNFPDRFSGHQFPNYSSELNVNALLLGDSALYLCASSLGGGSAYEQYFGPGTRLTVT.

This clonotype was recorded many times. This chain links TRBV9 with TRBJ2-7; D possibly matches TRBD1 or TRBD2 (5 bases each). Germline V gene sequence: CDR1 SGDLS, CDR2 YYNGEE. This CDR3 is built from 14 residues. The V and J ends lost 2 bases and 2 bases respectively, with 11 bases between them. CDR3 sequence: CASSVTPGPYEQYF. In DNA, the CDR3 is TGTGCCAGCAGCGTGACACCGGGACCCTACGAGCAGTACTTC.

The CDR3 DNA reads as TGCAGTGCTACTGTAGGGGGAGCGGGCGCCGGGGAGCTGTTTTTT. The encoded protein is CSATVGGAGAGELFF. The chain links TRBV20-1 to TRBJ2-2; the D gene could be TRBD1 or TRBD2 (6 bases each). V shed 4 bases and J shed 6 bases, with 18 bases lying between them. The CDR3 is 15 residues long. Germline lookup yields CDR1 DFQATT and CDR2 SNEGSKA (reference sequence).

The CDR3 DNA reads as TGCGCCAGCAGCGCTTTCATCTGGGTAGGCACAGATACGCAGTATTTT. Protein sequence: CASSAFIWVGTDTQYF. The J gene is TRBJ2-3, the V gene TRBV10-2, with D unresolved. The germline V gene has CDR1 WSHSY and CDR2 SAAADI. The CDR3 totals 16 residues. V dropped 6 bases and J dropped 1 base, with 17 bases sitting between them.

This sequence joins TRBV12-3 or TRBV12-4 and TRBJ2-1, with 10 nucleotides matching TRBD1. This CDR3 region has 14 residues. Trimming took 6 bases from V and 9 from J; bases not matched to a gene: 8. The CDR3 region is CASSRRQGATEQFF. In DNA form, the CDR3 reads TGTGCCAGCAGCCGCCGACAGGGGGCGACTGAGCAGTTCTTC.

The genes are TRBV18 and TRBJ1-4; D possibly corresponds to TRBD1 (6 bases). Germline values: CDR1 KGHSH, CDR2 LQKENI. This CDR3 has 14 residues. V lost 6 bases and J lost 4, with 12 bases in between. In DNA form, the CDR3 reads TGTGCCAGCTCGTCCAGGGGTATTAATGAAAAACTGTTTTTT. Protein product: CASSSRGINEKLFF.

This chain joins TRBV2 and TRBJ2-5, with 13 positions matching TRBD2. Per the germline V gene, CDR1 is SNHLY and CDR2 is FYNNEI. The V gene end was trimmed by 5 bases and the J gene end by 4 bases; junction bases not matched to a gene: 7. The CDR3 has 16 amino acids. The DNA for the CDR3 is TGTGCCAGCAGTCAACTAGCGGGGGGGAGGACAGAGACCCAGTACTTC. It codes for CASSQLAGGRTETQYF.

This clonotype was picked up many times. CDR3: CASKKTGTDIYGYTF. CDR3 coding DNA: TGCGCCAGCAAAAAAACCGGGACAGACATCTATGGCTACACCTTC. The chain has TRBV5-1 and TRBJ1-2, with 7 bases matching TRBD1. CDR1 and CDR2 (germline): SGHRS, YFSETQ. This CDR3 spans 15 amino acids. V dropped 6 bases and J dropped 4; count of bases not matched to a gene: 12.

The chain carries TRBV9 and TRBJ2-7; D unresolved. Trimming stripped 0 bases from V and 2 bases from J, with 9 bases between. The CDR3 loop spans 14 amino acids. CDR1 SGDLS and CDR2 YYNGEE come from the germline V gene. In DNA form, the CDR3 reads TGTGCCAGCAGCGTAGGCGGCGGTACCTACGAGCAGTACTTC. Translated: CASSVGGGTYEQYF.

CDR3 in amino acids: CASSLAGENLHF. CDR3 DNA: TGCGCCAGCAGCTTGGCGGGGGAAAACCTCCACTTT. The chain uses TRBV5-1 and TRBJ1-6, with D tentatively TRBD1 (5 bases). The CDR3 totals 12 residues. With 0 bases removed from V and 15 bases from J, the gap between germline ends came to 10 bases. Germline loops: CDR1 SGHRS, CDR2 YFSETQ. Based on the CDR3 plus reference TRBV5-1 and TRBJ1-6, the full variable domain is KAGVTQTPRYLIKTRGQQVTLSCSPISGHRSVSWYQQTPGQGLQFLFEYFSETQRNKGNFPGRFSGRQFSNSRSEMNVSTLELGDSALYLCASSLAGENLHFGNGTRLTVT.

This clonotype has a count of ten or more. The CDR3 is CSARRQGNRNEQFF. The CDR3 nucleotides are TGCAGCGCCCGTCGCCAGGGAAATCGGAATGAGCAGTTCTTC. J is TRBJ2-1 and V is TRBV20-1; weak D call: TRBD1 (5 bases). The CDR3 has 14 residues. Germline V gives CDR1 DFQATT, CDR2 SNEGSKA (reference sequence).

The chain uses TRBV20-1 and TRBJ2-3; D is unclear. Germline-derived CDR1 and CDR2 are DFQATT and SNEGSKA (reference sequence). The V and J ends lost 6 bases and 2 bases respectively, with 15 bases between them. This CDR3 is 14 amino acids long. CDR3 nucleotides: TGCAGTGCCAGAACCCCTCAGGACACAGATACGCAGTATTTT. It codes for CSARTPQDTDTQYF.

This clonotype has at least ten counts. The chain links TRBV18 to TRBJ2-1; unclear D gene. Germline V gene data show CDR1 as KGHSH and CDR2 as LQKENI. This CDR3 comprises 15 residues. V shed 3 bases and J shed 2 bases, with 11 bases lying between them. The CDR3 DNA is TGTGCCAGCTCACCCCCTTGGGTGACCTACAATGAGCAGTTCTTC. It codes for CASSPPWVTYNEQFF.

Here the CDR3 DNA reads TGTGCCAGCAGCCAAGACACAGGGCACTATGGCTACACCTTC. Residues: CASSQDTGHYGYTF. The chain employs TRBV3-1 and TRBJ1-2; maybe TRBD1 (6 bases). The CDR3 has 14 residues. Trimming removed 0 bases at V and 3 bases at J, with 8 bases between. CDR1 is LGHDT and CDR2 is YNNKEL in the germline V gene (reference sequence).

This clonotype has a handful of counts. This chain joins TRBV4-1 and TRBJ2-5; D gene ambiguous. The germline CDR1 and CDR2 sequences are MGHRA and YSYEKL. Trimming shortened V by 2 bases and J by 2 bases, and 9 bases separated the two germline ends. The CDR3 loop spans 14 amino acids. The CDR3 DNA is TGCGCCAGCAGCCAATGGCCGGTACAAGAGACCCAGTACTTC. Its protein is CASSQWPVQETQYF.

This clonotype was counted ten times or more. The gene calls are TRBV30 and TRBJ2-3; TRBD1 might be the D (6 bases). From germline, CDR1 is GTSNPN and CDR2 SVGIG (reference sequence). V lost 5 bases and J 6 bases, leaving 15 bases between the germline ends. CDR3 length: 13 residues. The DNA for the CDR3 is TGTGCCTGGTGCCCAGCAGGACAGGATACGCAGTATTTT. The encoded protein is CAWCPAGQDTQYF.

This clonotype was observed at least ten times. The rearrangement uses TRBV2 and TRBJ2-3; possibly TRBD1 or TRBD2 for D (6 bases each). CDR1 SNHLY and CDR2 FYNNEI come from the germline V gene. V was cut by 6 bases and J by 2 bases, with 9 bases left in between. This CDR3 is built from 13 residues. The CDR3 region has the DNA TGTGCCAGCAGCCGGGGGCCCACAGATACGCAGTATTTT. Protein sequence: CASSRGPTDTQYF.

The chain has TRBV11-2 and TRBJ2-7; D possibly corresponds to TRBD2 (5 bases). Trimming took 4 bases from V and 3 from J, leaving 13 bases between them. The CDR3 runs 14 residues. Germline V gene data show CDR1 as SGHAT and CDR2 as FQNNGV. The CDR3, as DNA: TGTGCCAGCAGCTACGACTATCTCAACTACGAGCAGTACGTC. It codes for CASSYDYLNYEQYV.

The V call is TRBV28, the J call TRBJ2-5; 15 bases align to TRBD2. The V gene's germline CDR1 is MDHEN and CDR2 SYDVKM. The CDR3 runs 15 residues. The ends lost 4 bases at V and 7 bases at J; junction bases unmatched: 4. The CDR3 DNA is TGTGCCAGCAGTTCGGGACTAGCGGGGGGTGGGACCCAGTACTTC. It translates to CASSSGLAGGGTQYF.

The V gene is TRBV7-9, the J gene TRBJ2-7; TRBD1 matches at 10 bases. V lost 7 bases and J lost 1; bases outside the gene matches: 7. The CDR3 runs 15 residues. Looked up from germline, CDR1 is SEHNR and CDR2 is FQNEAQ (reference sequence). The chain's CDR3 is CASTGVGQGSYEQYF. CDR3 nucleotide sequence: TGTGCCAGCACCGGAGTGGGACAGGGGTCCTACGAGCAGTACTTC.

The V gene is TRBV7-2, the J gene TRBJ2-3; D is uncertain. There are 17 residues in the CDR3. The V gene lost 0 bases and the J gene lost 1 base, with 14 bases spanning the gap. The germline CDR1 and CDR2 sequences are SGHTA and FQGNSA. In nucleotides, the CDR3 is TGTGCCAGCAGCTTAGCGCGTCAGCCAGAGGGCACAGATACGCAGTATTTT. Translated, it gives CASSLARQPEGTDTQYF.

The rearrangement links TRBV5-1 to TRBJ1-5; 7 bases match TRBD1. V trimming: 7 bases; J trimming: 11 bases; junction bases outside the gene matches: 15. Germline V lookup: CDR1 SGHRS, CDR2 YFSETQ. CDR3 length: 14 amino acids. The CDR3 DNA reads as TGCGCCAGCTTCAGGGGGTCCCACAGTATGTCCCAGCATTTT. This sequence encodes CASFRGSHSMSQHF.

The V gene is TRBV2, the J gene TRBJ2-7, with TRBD2 matching 10 bases. The ends lost 6 bases at V and 3 bases at J; junction bases unmatched: 5. The CDR3 runs 14 residues. Germline assignment: CDR1 SNHLY and CDR2 FYNNEI. The CDR3 region is CASRGSSGGYEQYV. CDR3 nucleotides: TGTGCCAGCAGAGGGTCTAGCGGGGGCTACGAGCAGTACGTC.